This TCR beta chain was sequenced during a study of shared clonotypes between healthy human individuals (dated by TCRdb to 2018 to 2020). At the level of the whole study: The cohort comprised two women and a few men aged 18 to 49 years. Between about 0.9 and 8.9 billion PBMCs per donor were obtained by leukapheresis. To estimate repertoire size and how much clonotype sharing occurs between individuals, the study deeply sequenced the blood TCR repertoires of five healthy adults. To increase sequencing depth and limit assay-specific biases, TCR repertoire library preparation and sequencing were carried out by different laboratories using diverse techniques. Per donor, three plates each were used for CD4 naive and CD4 memory, two for CD8 naive, and one for CD8 memory. Points the paper makes about the study in general: Even with the large sequencing depth, rarefaction of the sorted-subset datasets indicated that sequencing was incomplete. The small number of donors limited the genetic and exposure-history diversity represented. Estimated clonotype richness was generally larger for naive than for memory subsets. Only blood was sampled, and tissue TCR repertoires likely differ from those in blood. Pairwise subsampling indicated that sequencing depth was expected to affect the degree of clonotype sharing among donors. Across several donors, approximately 4.9% of naive CD4, roughly 3.5% of naive CD8, about 2.3% of memory CD4, and 0.4% to 0.45% of memory CD8 clonotypes were shared. Higher generation probabilities were observed for clonotypes shared by all four sorted-subset donors than for non-shared clonotypes.

As to this clone: No antigen is known for it. Nothing much larger sits one base from this clone, and base qualities are not available.

Based on the germline V gene (reference sequence), the CDR1 and CDR2 sequences are WNHNN and SYGVQD. Trimming accounts for 0 bases at V and 5 bases at J, while the number of junction bases matched to no gene is 9. From the cysteine up to the phenylalanine, the CDR3 has a length of 16 residues. Only the CDR3 portion is preserved as DNA: 48 bases, with reading frame beginning at the first base. Using the deep immunoSEQ assay, multiplex PCR amplified TCR CDR3 regions from genomic DNA. For each cell subset, the extracted genomic DNA was distributed evenly across all wells of several immunoSEQ 96-well plates, and each plate served as one replicate. For sorted subsets, around 200 ng genomic DNA, equal to 30,000 or so T cell genomes, was loaded into each replicate PCR. Purified libraries were measured with a Qubit 3.0 fluorometer, size-checked on a Bioanalyzer 2100, and measured again with the KAPA Library Quantification kit. Each immunoSEQ 96-well plate was sequenced on its own single-read 150-cycle Illumina NextSeq 550 flow cell. The paper's processing steps were these. Because the immunoSEQ output held only junctional sequences and lacked quality scores, the filtering could not match the filtering applied to full-length reads. To assign V/J genes and CDR3, sequences were annotated using PyIR, a Python wrapper for IgBLAST v1.9, with IMGT germline references. Any read was removed if the V/J assignment was weak (E-value above 1e-6), the CDR3 was missing, or the read contained stop codons, out-of-frame junctions, or ambiguous translated residues. A V3J clonotype was defined by an identical inferred V gene, J gene, and CDR3 amino acid sequence. Percentage overlap between repertoires was calculated by dividing the number of shared unique clonotypes by the size of the smaller repertoire. Three approaches were used to assess repertoire richness: RTK rarefaction, the Chao1 estimator, and Recon v2.1 estimates of unobserved clonotypes. OLGA was used to compute generation probabilities for all TCRbeta clonotypes that the gDNA method yielded from several donors. Not all clones reach the TCRdb copy of this immuneACCESS table, which keeps in-frame sequences only. Checked studies attribute under half of the gap to unresolved V genes and leave the rest unexplained. That table gives V, J and clone size, and the DNA gave D and trimming. Within this sample are about 2 million clones, with approximately 94% of them counted one time only. Around 1.1% of the sample lies in the top ten.

CD8 naive samples were obtained by positive selection for CCR7 among CD45RO-negative cells, yielding a CD45RA+CCR7+ population from which TemRA cells were excluded. The donors were healthy, HIV-negative adults with no recently reported acute infections or vaccinations. Only Caucasian adults living in Nashville, Tennessee, USA were represented among the donors. After blood collection by leukapheresis, PBMCs were isolated using Ficoll-Histopaque density gradient centrifugation and then cryopreserved in the vapor phase of liquid nitrogen. Analytical flow cytometry was used to check the purity and quantity of each magnetically sorted T cell population. Each sorted fraction had its genomic DNA isolated and then quantified by UV absorbance on a Nanodrop 2000c.

The sequenced material came from naive CD8+ T cells sorted from blood. Taken with the paper, the label for cell subset or site translates to: CD45RA+CCR7+. The chain joins TRBV10-1 to TRBJ2-7; 8 of the junction bases match TRBD1. This sequence originates from a man between 18 and 35 years old in good health. CDR3 loop: CASSESPDRDSHEQYF. The nucleotide sequence is TGCGCCAGCAGTGAGTCCCCGGACAGGGATTCCCACGAGCAGTACTTC.